The 25 T cell receptor beta chains below all came from one sample that was sequenced in a study of PD-1 blockade in mismatch repair-deficient tumors. TCRdb keeps only in-frame clones here, not all; method: immunoSEQ multiplex PCR. The sample records about 68,000 clones, approximately 82% being singletons. The material sequenced was peripheral blood, taken 2 weeks after starting pembrolizumab. Receptors were obtained from an adult with mismatch repair-deficient cancer.

This clone was counted between two and nine times. The chain links TRBV7-9 to TRBJ1-2; D may be TRBD1 (6 bases). The CDR3 runs to 13 residues. Trimming shortened V by 1 base and J by 8 bases, and 11 bases separated the two germline ends. Looked up from germline, CDR1 is SEHNR and CDR2 is FQNEAQ (reference sequence). CDR3 protein: CASSLGTGWGYTF. CDR3 DNA: TGTGCCAGCAGCTTAGGAACAGGGTGGGGCTACACCTTC.

The J gene is TRBJ1-4, the V gene TRBV28; D unclear. V lost 3 bases to trimming and J lost 8 bases, with 19 bases between them. Germline CDR1 is MDHEN and CDR2 is SYDVKM. This CDR3 has 16 residues. The CDR3 protein is CASSFMVLLKGEKLFF. CDR3 in DNA: TGTGCCAGCAGTTTTATGGTTCTCCTCAAAGGGGAAAAACTGTTTTTT. Based on the CDR3 plus reference TRBV28 and TRBJ1-4, the full variable domain is DVKVTQSSRYLVKRTGEKVFLECVQDMDHENMFWYRQDPGLGLRLIYFSYDVKMKEKGDIPEGYSVSREKKERFSLILESASTNQTSMYLCASSFMVLLKGEKLFFGSGTQLSVL.

This clone was counted only a few times. The chain joins TRBV5-1 to TRBJ2-7, with D unresolved. This CDR3 is built from 11 residues. Trimming stripped 7 bases from V and 6 bases from J, with 11 bases between. CDR1 SGHRS and CDR2 YFSETQ come from the germline V gene. The CDR3 reads CASRQETEQYF. In DNA form, the CDR3 reads TGCGCCAGCCGCCAGGAAACCGAGCAGTACTTC.

The chain couples TRBV19 to TRBJ1-1; D may be TRBD1 (6 bases). The CDR3 runs to 14 residues. The V gene's germline CDR1 is LNHDA and CDR2 SQIVND (reference sequence). V was trimmed by 5 bases and J by 5 bases, leaving 15 bases between them. CDR3 bases: TGTGCCAGTAGTTTTCAGGGGTCAGGGACTGAAGCTTTCTTT. Translating gives CASSFQGSGTEAFF.

The V gene is TRBV11-1, the J gene TRBJ1-2; weak D call: TRBD1 (5 bases). Trimming stripped 2 bases from V and 6 bases from J, with 16 bases between. The length of the CDR3 is 15 residues. In germline, CDR1 is SGHAT, CDR2 FQDESV (reference sequence). CDR3 region: CASSLMGTAFHGYTF. The CDR3 DNA is TGTGCCAGCAGCTTAATGGGGACCGCTTTTCATGGCTACACCTTC.

J is TRBJ1-4 and V is TRBV6-1; 9 bases match TRBD1. Germline lookup yields CDR1 MNHNS and CDR2 SASEGT. V trimming: 2 bases; J trimming: 4 bases; junction bases outside the gene matches: 2. The CDR3 consists of 15 residues. The CDR3 nucleotides are TGTGCCAGCAGTGAACCGACAGGGGGTAATGAAAAACTGTTTTTT. Its protein is CASSEPTGGNEKLFF.

In DNA, the CDR3 is TGTGCCAGCAGCTTAGATCGAGATGAGCAGTTCTTC. Its protein product is CASSLDRDEQFF. This chain uses TRBV11-1 with TRBJ2-1; D is undetermined. CDR1 is SGHAT and CDR2 is FQDESV in the germline V gene (reference sequence). V was cut by 1 base and J by 8 bases, with 6 bases left in between. The CDR3 extends over 12 amino acids.

V is TRBV19 and J is TRBJ2-7, with a weak D call TRBD2 (5 bases). V lost 5 bases, J lost 7 bases, and 18 bases lay in between. Germline V CDR1 and CDR2: LNHDA, SQIVND (reference sequence). The length of the CDR3 is 14 residues. The CDR3, as DNA: TGTGCCAGTAGTGTAAGGACGTCGGAGGAGGAGCAGTACTTC. Translated: CASSVRTSEEEQYF.

V is TRBV4-1 and J is TRBJ1-1; no firm D call. The CDR3 runs 14 residues. CDR1 and CDR2 from the germline V gene are MGHRA and YSYEKL. With 6 bases removed from V and 0 bases from J, the gap between germline ends came to 11 bases. As DNA, the CDR3 is TGCGCCAGCAGGGGAGGCACGATGAACACTGAAGCTTTCTTT. This codes for CASRGGTMNTEAFF.

The rearrangement uses TRBV28 and TRBJ2-6; D is perhaps TRBD1 (5 bases). CDR1 MDHEN and CDR2 SYDVKM come from the germline V gene. This CDR3 comprises 15 residues. V was clipped by 5 bases and J by 0 bases, with 8 bases between them. Here the CDR3 reads CASSPQDSGANVLTF. The CDR3 DNA follows: TGTGCCAGCAGTCCACAGGACTCTGGGGCCAACGTCCTGACTTTC.

This chain uses TRBV5-8 with TRBJ1-1; D is ambiguous. The CDR3 has 16 amino acids. Germline V gives CDR1 SGHTS, CDR2 YDEGEE. V was pared by 3 bases and J by 5 bases, with 20 bases between. The CDR3 nucleotides are TGTGCCAGCAGCTCGGACCTCGCGGTGGGAAATACTGAAGCTTTCTTT. It codes for CASSSDLAVGNTEAFF.

V and J are TRBV4-2 and TRBJ1-3; D is ambiguous. This CDR3 has 14 residues. CDR1 is LGHNA and CDR2 is YNFKEQ in the germline V gene. V was cut by 2 bases and J by 0 bases, with 5 bases left in between. CDR3 amino acids: CASSQPPSGNTIYF. In DNA, the CDR3 is TGTGCCAGCAGCCAACCCCCCTCTGGAAACACCATATATTTT.

The CDR3: CASSMGQGLDEQYF. The CDR3 coding sequence is TGTGCCAGTAGTATGGGACAGGGGCTCGACGAGCAGTACTTC. The chain uses TRBV19 and TRBJ2-7, with TRBD1 matching 10 bases. This CDR3 has 14 residues. The germline gives CDR1 LNHDA, CDR2 SQIVND (reference sequence). V dropped 3 bases and J dropped 5; count of bases not matched to a gene: 4.

V is TRBV30 and J is TRBJ1-1, with D unclear. V lost 4 bases and J 10 bases, leaving 28 bases between the germline ends. Germline lookup yields CDR1 GTSNPN and CDR2 SVGIG (reference sequence). This CDR3 comprises 16 residues. CDR3 residues: CAWMRLKRPWAGSAFF. The CDR3 region has the DNA TGTGCCTGGATGCGGTTAAAGAGGCCCTGGGCCGGATCAGCTTTCTTT.

The rearrangement links TRBV29-1 to TRBJ1-2; D is uncertain. The V and J ends lost 5 bases and 1 base respectively, with 11 bases between them. The germline CDR1 and CDR2 sequences are SQVTM and ANQGSEA. This CDR3 contains 13 residues. CDR3 amino acids: CSVIGSGNYGYTF. CDR3 bases: TGCAGCGTTATAGGAAGCGGTAACTATGGCTACACCTTC.

The chain employs TRBV11-2 and TRBJ2-2, with D possibly being TRBD1 (6 bases). The ends were cut back, 4 bases at V and 3 bases at J, with 9 bases in the middle. The CDR3 consists of 14 residues. The germline V gene has CDR1 SGHAT and CDR2 FQNNGV. The CDR3: CASSSQGHTGELFF. The CDR3 nucleotides are TGTGCCAGCAGCTCCCAGGGGCACACCGGGGAGCTGTTTTTT.

This clone was recorded once. This chain uses TRBV5-1 with TRBJ2-5; 7 positions agree with TRBD1. The CDR3 is made up of 17 amino acids. V shed 0 bases and J 1 base; nucleotides not matched to a gene: 9. Germline-derived CDR1 and CDR2 are SGHRS and YFSETQ. The CDR3 DNA reads TGCGCCAGCAGCTTGGCCTTTACAGGGGCGGGCCAAGAGACCCAGTACTTC. It yields the protein CASSLAFTGAGQETQYF.

The V call is TRBV11-2, the J call TRBJ1-3, with 11 bases matching TRBD1. The germline CDR1 and CDR2 sequences are SGHAT and FQNNGV. This CDR3 has 16 amino acids. The V gene end was trimmed by 4 bases and the J gene end by 3 bases; junction bases not matched to a gene: 5. The DNA for the CDR3 is TGTGCCAGCAGCTCGGGGACAGGGGGTTATGGAAACACCATATATTTT. It yields the protein CASSSGTGGYGNTIYF.

V and J are TRBV14 and TRBJ2-3; D gene uncertain. CDR1 and CDR2 from the germline V gene are SGHDN and FVKESK. With 1 base removed from V and 6 bases from J, the gap between germline ends came to 8 bases. The CDR3 loop spans 13 amino acids. The CDR3 loop reads CASSQVDLDTQYF. The DNA of the CDR3 is TGTGCCAGCAGCCAAGTTGACTTGGATACGCAGTATTTT.

This sequence joins TRBV15 and TRBJ2-5; possibly TRBD1 or TRBD2 for D (5 bases each). The CDR3 length is 14 residues. Trimming took 3 bases from V and 2 from J, leaving 10 bases between them. CDR1 and CDR2 from the germline V gene are LNHNV and YYDKDF (reference sequence). The CDR3 loop reads CATSSGTGQETQYF. CDR3 sequence (DNA): TGTGCCACCAGCAGCGGGACGGGACAAGAGACCCAGTACTTC.

The chain recombines TRBV30 with TRBJ2-3; D unclear. Trimming stripped 2 bases from V and 4 bases from J, with 7 bases between. CDR1 is GTSNPN and CDR2 is SVGIG in the germline V gene (reference sequence). The CDR3 contains 12 residues. DNA of the CDR3: TGTGCCTGGAGTTCCCCAGCAGATACGCAGTATTTT. This encodes CAWSSPADTQYF. The complete variable domain, with remaining parts taken from reference TRBV30 and TRBJ2-3, reads SQTIHQWPATLVQPVGSPLSLECTVEGTSNPNLYWYRQAAGRGLQLLFYSVGIGQISSEVPQNLSASRPQDRQFILSSKKLLLSDSGFYLCAWSSPADTQYFGPGTRLTVL.

The chain carries TRBV9 and TRBJ2-5, with TRBD2 identical over 13 bases. The CDR3 is made up of 18 amino acids. Germline V gene sequence: CDR1 SGDLS, CDR2 YYNGEE. The V and J ends lost 4 bases and 2 bases, in that order; junction bases with no gene match: 11. CDR3 DNA: TGTGCCAGCAGCCCTTTTGGGACTAGCGGGATGGTTCAAGAGACCCAGTACTTC. This codes for CASSPFGTSGMVQETQYF. Full variable domain (outside the CDR3, taken from reference TRBV9 and TRBJ2-5): DSGVTQTPKHLITATGQRVTLRCSPRSGDLSVYWYQQSLDQGLQFLIQYYNGEERAKGNILERFSAQQFPDLHSELNLSSLELGDSALYFCASSPFGTSGMVQETQYFGPGTRLLVL.

The V call is TRBV7-8, the J call TRBJ2-7; perhaps TRBD1 as D (5 bases). V dropped 0 bases and J dropped 0 bases, with 15 bases sitting between them. The CDR3 has 17 residues. From germline, CDR1 is SGHVS and CDR2 FQNEAQ. CDR3 in DNA: TGTGCCAGCAGCTTAGCGTTTTTGACAGCCAGCTCCTACGAGCAGTACTTC. Translating gives CASSLAFLTASSYEQYF.

V is TRBV19 and J is TRBJ1-2; a weak D match, TRBD1 (6 bases). Looked up from germline, CDR1 is LNHDA and CDR2 is SQIVND (reference sequence). The CDR3 is 16 residues long. V lost 3 bases and J 3 bases, leaving 17 bases between the germline ends. The CDR3 DNA reads as TGTGCCAGTAGTATCGAGGACAGATTTTTTTACTATGGCTACACCTTC. This sequence encodes CASSIEDRFFYYGYTF.

This chain connects TRBV19 to TRBJ1-4; no firm D call. Germline V gene lookup returns CDR1 LNHDA and CDR2 SQIVND (reference sequence). This CDR3 contains 15 residues. V lost 2 bases to trimming and J lost 4 bases, with 11 bases between them. The CDR3 bases are TGTGCCAGTAGTATACTGGGGTCGGGTAATGAAAAACTGTTTTTT. Protein product: CASSILGSGNEKLFF.